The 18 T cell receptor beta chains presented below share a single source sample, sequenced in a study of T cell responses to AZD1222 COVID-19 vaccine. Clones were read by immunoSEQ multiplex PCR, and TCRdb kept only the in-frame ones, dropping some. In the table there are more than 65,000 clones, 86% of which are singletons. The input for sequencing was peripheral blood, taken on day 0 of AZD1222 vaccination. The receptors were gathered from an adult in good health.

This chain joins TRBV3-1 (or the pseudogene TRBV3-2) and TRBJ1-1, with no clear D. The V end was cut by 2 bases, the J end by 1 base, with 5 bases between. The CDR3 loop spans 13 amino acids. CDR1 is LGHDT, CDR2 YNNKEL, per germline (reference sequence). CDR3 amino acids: CASSQKGNTEAFF. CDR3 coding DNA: TGTGCCAGCAGCCAAAAGGGGAACACTGAAGCTTTCTTT.

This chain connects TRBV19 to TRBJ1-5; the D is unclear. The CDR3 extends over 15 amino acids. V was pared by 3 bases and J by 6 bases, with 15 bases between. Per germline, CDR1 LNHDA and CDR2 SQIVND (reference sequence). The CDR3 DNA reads TGTGCCAGTAGTATTACGGAGATGATGGGTCAGCCCCAGCATTTT. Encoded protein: CASSITEMMGQPQHF.

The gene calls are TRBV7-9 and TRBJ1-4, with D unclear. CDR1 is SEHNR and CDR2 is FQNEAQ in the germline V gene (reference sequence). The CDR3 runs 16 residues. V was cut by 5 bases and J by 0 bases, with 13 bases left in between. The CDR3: CASSRPTAATNEKLFF. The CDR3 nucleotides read TGTGCCAGCAGCCGGCCAACAGCCGCAACTAATGAAAAACTGTTTTTT.

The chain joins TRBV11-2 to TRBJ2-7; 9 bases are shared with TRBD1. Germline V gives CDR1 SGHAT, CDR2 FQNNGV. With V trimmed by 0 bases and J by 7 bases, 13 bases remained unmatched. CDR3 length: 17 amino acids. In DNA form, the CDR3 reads TGTGCCAGCAGCTTAGATCCCTCCGGGACAGGGCGTGGGGAGCAGTACTTC. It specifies CASSLDPSGTGRGEQYF.

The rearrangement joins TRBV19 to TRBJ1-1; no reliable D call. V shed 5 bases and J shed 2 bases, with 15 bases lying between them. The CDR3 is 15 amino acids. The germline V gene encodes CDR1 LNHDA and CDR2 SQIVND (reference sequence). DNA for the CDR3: TGTGCCAGTAGTCCCTTAGTAGTCCGTAACACTGAAGCTTTCTTT. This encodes CASSPLVVRNTEAFF. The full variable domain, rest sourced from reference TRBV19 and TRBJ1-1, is DGGITQSPKYLFRKEGQNVTLSCEQNLNHDAMYWYRQDPGQGLRLIYYSQIVNDFQKGDIAEGYSVSREKKESFPLTVTSAQKNPTAFYLCASSPLVVRNTEAFFGQGTRLTVV.

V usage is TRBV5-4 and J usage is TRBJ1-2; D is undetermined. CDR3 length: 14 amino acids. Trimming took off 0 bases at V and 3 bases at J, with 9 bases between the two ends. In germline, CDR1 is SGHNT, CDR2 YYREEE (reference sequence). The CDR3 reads CASSLEGIDYGYTF. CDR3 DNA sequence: TGTGCCAGCAGCTTGGAGGGAATAGACTATGGCTACACCTTC.

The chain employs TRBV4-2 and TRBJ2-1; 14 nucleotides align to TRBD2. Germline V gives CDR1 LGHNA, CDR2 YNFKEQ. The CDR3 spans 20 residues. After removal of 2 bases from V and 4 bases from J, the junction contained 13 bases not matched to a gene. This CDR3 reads CASSQQGLAGAPHLYNEQFF. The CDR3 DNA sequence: TGTGCCAGCAGCCAACAGGGACTAGCGGGGGCCCCCCATCTATACAATGAGCAGTTCTTC.

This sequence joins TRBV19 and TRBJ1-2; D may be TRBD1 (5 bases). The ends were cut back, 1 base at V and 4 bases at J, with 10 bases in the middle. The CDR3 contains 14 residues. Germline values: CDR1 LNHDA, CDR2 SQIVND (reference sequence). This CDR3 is CASSIGGRTYGYTF. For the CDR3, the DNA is TGTGCCAGTAGTATAGGGGGCAGGACCTATGGCTACACCTTC.

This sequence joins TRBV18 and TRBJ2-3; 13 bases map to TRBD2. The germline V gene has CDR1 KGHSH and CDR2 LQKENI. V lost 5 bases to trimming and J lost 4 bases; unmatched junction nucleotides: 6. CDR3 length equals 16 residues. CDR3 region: CASSATSGRLADTQYF. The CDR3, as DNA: TGTGCCAGCTCAGCGACTAGCGGGAGGCTCGCAGATACGCAGTATTTT.

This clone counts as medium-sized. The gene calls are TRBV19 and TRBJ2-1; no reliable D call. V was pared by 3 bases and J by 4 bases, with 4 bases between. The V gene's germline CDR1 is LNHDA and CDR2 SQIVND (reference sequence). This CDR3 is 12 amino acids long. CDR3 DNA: TGTGCCAGTAGTATTGGATACAATGAGCAGTTCTTC. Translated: CASSIGYNEQFF.

The CDR3 DNA reads as TGTGCCAGTAGTTCTCTTGGCGGAAGCTCCTACGAGCAGTACTTC. Translated, it gives CASSSLGGSSYEQYF. The chain joins TRBV19 to TRBJ2-7; D ambiguous. Per the germline V gene, CDR1 is LNHDA and CDR2 is SQIVND (reference sequence). The CDR3 contains 15 residues. Deletions cut 5 bases from V and 0 bases from J, with 14 bases between.

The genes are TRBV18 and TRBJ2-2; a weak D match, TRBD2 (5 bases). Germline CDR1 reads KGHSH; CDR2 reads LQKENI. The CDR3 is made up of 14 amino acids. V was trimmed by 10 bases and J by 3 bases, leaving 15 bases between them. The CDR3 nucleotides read TGTGCCACCTGGTCGGGAATCGACACCGGGGAGCTGTTTTTT. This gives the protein CATWSGIDTGELFF.

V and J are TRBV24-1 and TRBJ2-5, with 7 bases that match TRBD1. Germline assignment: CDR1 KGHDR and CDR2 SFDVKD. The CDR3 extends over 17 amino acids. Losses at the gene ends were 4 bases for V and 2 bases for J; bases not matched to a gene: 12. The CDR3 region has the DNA TGTGCCACCAGTGACATTCGGGGACAGCAGGGGCAAGAGACCCAGTACTTC. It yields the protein CATSDIRGQQGQETQYF.

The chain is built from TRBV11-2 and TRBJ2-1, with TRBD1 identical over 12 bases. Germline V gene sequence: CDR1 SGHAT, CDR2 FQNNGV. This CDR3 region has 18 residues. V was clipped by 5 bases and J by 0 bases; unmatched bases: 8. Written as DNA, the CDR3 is TGTGCCAGCAGCAGGGACAGGGGGCCCCAGAGCTCCTACAATGAGCAGTTCTTC. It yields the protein CASSRDRGPQSSYNEQFF.

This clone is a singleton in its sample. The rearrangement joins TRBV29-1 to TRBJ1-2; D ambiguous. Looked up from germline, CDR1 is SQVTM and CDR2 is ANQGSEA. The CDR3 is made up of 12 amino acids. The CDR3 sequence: CSGTSEDYGYTF. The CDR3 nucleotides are TGCTCGGGTACCTCAGAGGACTATGGCTACACCTTC. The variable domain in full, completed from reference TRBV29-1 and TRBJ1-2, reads SAVISQKPSRDICQRGTSLTIQCQVDSQVTMMFWYRQQPGQSLTLIATANQGSEATYESGFVIDKFPISRPNLTFSTLTVSNMSPEDSSIYLCSGTSEDYGYTFGSGTRLTVV.

The CDR3 DNA reads TGCGCCAGCAGCTTCAGGGGGGGTAATGAAAAACTGTTTTTT. This codes for CASSFRGGNEKLFF. The J gene is TRBJ1-4, the V gene TRBV5-1; 7 bases map to TRBD1. The V and J ends lost 2 bases and 4 bases, in that order; junction bases with no gene match: 2. The CDR3 extends over 14 amino acids. Germline V gives CDR1 SGHRS, CDR2 YFSETQ. Full variable domain (rest looked up from reference TRBV5-1 and TRBJ1-4): KAGVTQTPRYLIKTRGQQVTLSCSPISGHRSVSWYQQTPGQGLQFLFEYFSETQRNKGNFPGRFSGRQFSNSRSEMNVSTLELGDSALYLCASSFRGGNEKLFFGSGTQLSVL.

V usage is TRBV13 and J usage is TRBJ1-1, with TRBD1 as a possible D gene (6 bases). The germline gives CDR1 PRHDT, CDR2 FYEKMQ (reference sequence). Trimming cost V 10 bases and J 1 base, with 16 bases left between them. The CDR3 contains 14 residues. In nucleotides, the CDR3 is TGTGCCACCAGGGGATGGGGGAAGAACACTGAAGCTTTCTTT. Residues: CATRGWGKNTEAFF.

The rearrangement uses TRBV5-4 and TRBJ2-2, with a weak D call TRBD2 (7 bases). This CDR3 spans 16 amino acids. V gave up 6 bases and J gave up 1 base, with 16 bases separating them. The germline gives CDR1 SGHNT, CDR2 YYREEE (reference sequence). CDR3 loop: CASKGEGNLNTGELFF. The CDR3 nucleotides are TGTGCCAGCAAGGGGGAGGGGAACTTGAACACCGGGGAGCTGTTTTTT.